Each of the 23 T cell receptor beta chains below was sequenced from the same sample in a study of read filtering for tumor transcriptome and immune sequencing. From 300 to 450 ng of RNA, a library with molecular barcoded alpha/delta and beta/gamma adaptors was made. From the reads, TCRdb called clonotypes with MiXCR, one entry per CDR3 protein. The repertoire holds approximately 62,000 distinct CDR3 sequences, with 15% to 20% as singletons. The sequenced sample consisted of a population of CD138-negative cells sorted from bone marrow. The receptor set was obtained from a donor at least 40 years old with multiple myeloma.

This clonotype was found many times. This rearrangement joins TRBV28 to TRBJ2-1; D is ambiguous. CDR1 is MDHEN, CDR2 SYDVKM, per germline. V lost 4 bases to trimming and J lost 6 bases, with 10 bases between them. The CDR3 length is 13 residues. The DNA of the CDR3 is TGTGCCAGCAGTTCGAGTTCGGGCAATGAGCAGTTCTTC. This sequence encodes CASSSSSGNEQFF.

The sample holds many counts of this clonotype. The gene calls are TRBV5-5 and TRBJ2-7, with 8 bases matching TRBD1. CDR3 length: 15 residues. Unmatched junction bases numbered 10, after V lost 2 bases and J lost 6 bases. CDR1 SGHKS and CDR2 YYEKEE come from the germline V gene (reference sequence). CDR3: CASSFAPDRDIEQYF. CDR3 coding DNA: TGTGCCAGCAGCTTCGCCCCGGACAGGGACATCGAGCAGTACTTC. The whole variable domain, filled in from reference TRBV5-5 and TRBJ2-7, reads DAGVTQSPTHLIKTRGQQVTLRCSPISGHKSVSWYQQVLGQGPQFIFQYYEKEERGRGNFPDRFSARQFPNYSSELNVNALLLGDSALYLCASSFAPDRDIEQYFGPGTRLTVT.

At least ten counts were recorded for this clonotype. The chain couples TRBV19 to TRBJ2-3, with D possibly matching TRBD2 (5 bases). Germline assignment: CDR1 LNHDA and CDR2 SQIVND (reference sequence). The CDR3 has 15 residues. Trimming left V 5 bases short and J 2 bases short, with 14 bases between. The CDR3 DNA reads TGTGCCAGTAGTGTCCTAGCCGGTCTCACAGATACGCAGTATTTT. It translates to CASSVLAGLTDTQYF. Based on the CDR3 plus reference TRBV19 and TRBJ2-3, the full variable domain is DGGITQSPKYLFRKEGQNVTLSCEQNLNHDAMYWYRQDPGQGLRLIYYSQIVNDFQKGDIAEGYSVSREKKESFPLTVTSAQKNPTAFYLCASSVLAGLTDTQYFGPGTRLTVL.

Remarks on this clonotype: A single base separates this from a much larger clone, so it may be a read error. The rearrangement uses TRBV11-3 and TRBJ2-2; 8 bases agree with TRBD1. Germline V gene sequence: CDR1 SGHNT, CDR2 YENEEA. The CDR3 runs 14 residues. This chain's CDR3 is CASGLDRVVGELFF. CDR3 coding DNA: TGTGCCAGCGGCTTGGACAGGGTTGTCGGGGAGCTGTTTTTT. The whole variable domain, remainder taken from reference TRBV11-3 and TRBJ2-2, is EAGVVQSPRYKIIEKKQPVAFWCNPISGHNTLYWYLQNLGQGPELLIRYENEEAVDDSQLPKDRFSAERLKGVDSTLKIQPAELGDSAVYLCASGLDRVVGELFFGEGSRLTVL.

This clonotype was counted ten times or more. The chain couples TRBV7-8 to TRBJ2-5; TRBD1 matches 10 bases. With V trimmed by 5 bases and J by 0 bases, 3 bases remained unmatched. The CDR3 is 15 amino acids. Germline loops: CDR1 SGHVS, CDR2 FQNEAQ. The CDR3 here is CASSGTGAHQETQYF. In nucleotides, the CDR3 is TGTGCCAGCAGCGGGACAGGGGCCCACCAAGAGACCCAGTACTTC.

This clonotype has a count of ten or more. The rearrangement uses TRBV11-2 and TRBJ2-7, with 7 nucleotides matching TRBD2. This CDR3 is 13 amino acids long. The V segment lost 1 base and the J segment 6 bases; nucleotides outside the gene matches: 3. Germline V gene sequence: CDR1 SGHAT, CDR2 FQNNGV. For the CDR3, the DNA is TGTGCCAGCAGCTTAGCCGGCGGGGGCGAGCAGTACTTC. Encoded protein: CASSLAGGGEQYF.

This clonotype appeared many times. The chain is built from TRBV30 and TRBJ2-2; no clear D. Deletions cut 4 bases from V and 6 bases from J, with 6 bases between. The CDR3 has 11 amino acids. Germline loops: CDR1 GTSNPN, CDR2 SVGIG (reference sequence). CDR3 nucleotides: TGTGCCTGGAAGAGGTCCGGGGAGCTGTTTTTT. Residues: CAWKRSGELFF.

This clonotype was counted at least ten times. This rearrangement joins TRBV11-2 to TRBJ2-1; 11 bases are a match to TRBD2. J gave up 2 bases and V 2 bases, and 8 bases lay outside the gene matches. Germline CDR1 SGHAT, CDR2 FQNNGV. The CDR3 spans 18 residues. The CDR3 here is CASSLSSTSGMTYNEQFF. In DNA form, the CDR3 reads TGTGCCAGCAGCTTAAGTTCGACTAGCGGGATGACCTACAATGAGCAGTTCTTC.

This clonotype was detected ten times or more. V is TRBV6-2 or TRBV6-3 and J is TRBJ2-3; TRBD1 might be the D (6 bases). CDR1 and CDR2 (germline): MNHEY, SVGEGT. This CDR3 has 16 residues. Trimming left V 4 bases short and J 0 bases short, with 14 bases between. The chain's CDR3 is CASSWGRQDSTDTQYF. Here the CDR3 DNA reads TGTGCCAGCAGTTGGGGACGACAGGACAGCACAGATACGCAGTATTTT.

This clonotype was counted at least ten times. This chain connects TRBV28 to TRBJ2-1; 7 nucleotides agree with TRBD1. V shed 3 bases and J 9 bases; nucleotides not matched to a gene: 14. Germline V gene lookup returns CDR1 MDHEN and CDR2 SYDVKM. The CDR3 is made up of 16 amino acids. The CDR3, as DNA: TGTGCCAGCAGTTTTCCCGGGACAGCTCTTGGGGGTGAGCAGTTCTTC. Translated: CASSFPGTALGGEQFF. Based on the CDR3 plus reference TRBV28 and TRBJ2-1, the full variable domain is DVKVTQSSRYLVKRTGEKVFLECVQDMDHENMFWYRQDPGLGLRLIYFSYDVKMKEKGDIPEGYSVSREKKERFSLILESASTNQTSMYLCASSFPGTALGGEQFFGPGTRLTVL.

This clonotype was seen repeatedly, ten times or more. This sequence joins TRBV30 and TRBJ2-7; D assignment may be TRBD1 or TRBD2 (5 bases each). Trimming took off 3 bases at V and 3 bases at J, with 9 bases between the two ends. The CDR3 has 12 residues. Germline assignment: CDR1 GTSNPN and CDR2 SVGIG (reference sequence). Here the CDR3 reads CAWRGDRYEQYF. The CDR3 nucleotides read TGTGCCTGGAGGGGGGACCGCTACGAGCAGTACTTC.

CDR3 residues: CSAEGKETQYF. As DNA, the CDR3 is TGCAGTGCAGAGGGGAAAGAGACCCAGTACTTC. V usage is TRBV20-1 and J usage is TRBJ2-5, with D perhaps given as TRBD1 or TRBD2 (5 bases each). The V end lost 6 bases, the J end lost 3 bases, and 8 bases lay between the germline ends. This CDR3 is built from 11 residues. From germline, CDR1 is DFQATT and CDR2 SNEGSKA (reference sequence).

This clonotype was observed at least ten times. J is TRBJ2-2 and V is TRBV20-1; D is perhaps TRBD1 (6 bases). The CDR3 has 14 residues. Germline V gene lookup returns CDR1 DFQATT and CDR2 SNEGSKA (reference sequence). The germline V and J ends were trimmed by 1 base and 2 bases, with 8 bases remaining between them. CDR3 nucleotide sequence: TGCAGTGCTAGAGGGACAGTTAACACCGGGGAGCTGTTTTTT. As protein: CSARGTVNTGELFF.

This clonotype has a count of ten or more. The chain joins TRBV3-1 to TRBJ2-1; D tentatively fits TRBD1 or TRBD2 (5 bases each). The germline gives CDR1 LGHDT, CDR2 YNNKEL (reference sequence). V was shortened by 0 bases and J by 13 bases, with 19 bases between the two germline ends. The CDR3 is 15 residues long. The CDR3 is CASSQDGLAQGNQFF. The CDR3 DNA sequence: TGTGCCAGCAGCCAAGACGGGCTAGCTCAGGGTAACCAGTTCTTC.

This clonotype has ten or more counts. CDR3 nucleotides: TGTGCCAGCAGCTTAGCGGGCAGGGGGCACGAGCAGTACTTC. Encoded protein: CASSLAGRGHEQYF. The V gene is TRBV7-8, the J gene TRBJ2-7; 8 bases align to TRBD1. The CDR3 totals 14 residues. V dropped 0 bases and J dropped 5; count of bases not matched to a gene: 3. Germline loops: CDR1 SGHVS, CDR2 FQNEAQ. Full variable domain (remainder filled in from reference TRBV7-8 and TRBJ2-7): GAGVSQSPRYKVAKRGQDVALRCDPISGHVSLFWYQQALGQGPEFLTYFQNEAQLDKSGLPSDRFFAERPEGSVSTLKIQRTQQEDSAVYLCASSLAGRGHEQYFGPGTRLTVT.

This clonotype has a count of ten or more. The chain joins TRBV6-2 or TRBV6-3 to TRBJ2-3, with 7 bases aligning to TRBD2. CDR1 is MNHEY, CDR2 SVGEGT, per germline. V was pared by 11 bases and J by 2 bases, with 13 bases of the junction left unmatched. This CDR3 region has 15 residues. CDR3: CAAEAGGGTTDTQYF. The CDR3 DNA is TGTGCCGCGGAGGCGGGCGGGGGAACCACAGATACGCAGTATTTT.

This clonotype was seen repeatedly, ten times or more. Written as DNA, the CDR3 is TGCGCCACCCGACAGGGAACAGATACGCAGTATTTT. Protein product: CATRQGTDTQYF. V gene TRBV10-1 combines with J gene TRBJ2-3, with 7 bases identical to TRBD1. Germline-derived CDR1 and CDR2 are WNHNN and SYGVQD (reference sequence). The CDR3 runs to 12 residues. The junction had 4 bases not matched to a gene; V was cut back by 10 bases and J by 3 bases.

This clonotype was recorded many times. The V call is TRBV5-1, the J call TRBJ2-1; 9 nucleotides agree with TRBD1. The CDR3 runs to 15 residues. The V segment lost 2 bases and the J segment 5 bases; nucleotides outside the gene matches: 5. Germline V CDR1 and CDR2: SGHRS, YFSETQ. Written as DNA, the CDR3 is TGCGCCAGCAGCTTAGTACAGGGGGCGAACAATGAGCAGTTCTTC. It encodes CASSLVQGANNEQFF. Looking up the rest from reference TRBV5-1 and TRBJ2-1 gives the full variable domain: KAGVTQTPRYLIKTRGQQVTLSCSPISGHRSVSWYQQTPGQGLQFLFEYFSETQRNKGNFPGRFSGRQFSNSRSEMNVSTLELGDSALYLCASSLVQGANNEQFFGPGTRLTVL.

This sequence joins TRBV27 and TRBJ2-7; perhaps D is TRBD1 or TRBD2 (5 bases each). This CDR3 region has 16 residues. Trimming removed 0 bases at V and 0 bases at J, with 12 bases between. Germline assignment: CDR1 MNHEY and CDR2 SMNVEV (reference sequence). This CDR3 is CASSLSGGRISYEQYF. The CDR3 DNA is TGTGCCAGCAGTTTATCTGGGGGACGGATCTCCTACGAGCAGTACTTC.

This clonotype was detected ten times or more. The gene calls are TRBV5-5 and TRBJ2-7; D not certain. The V and J ends lost 1 base and 3 bases respectively, with 8 bases between them. This CDR3 region has 13 residues. Germline loops: CDR1 SGHKS, CDR2 YYEKEE (reference sequence). CDR3 nucleotides: TGTGCCAGCAGCTTGTCCCCACTCTACGAGCAGTACTTC. It yields the protein CASSLSPLYEQYF.

This clonotype was counted ten times or more. The chain employs TRBV5-1 and TRBJ2-2; no clear D. Trimming left V 4 bases short and J 1 base short, with 11 bases between. The CDR3 spans 15 residues. Germline CDR1 reads SGHRS; CDR2 reads YFSETQ. CDR3 amino acids: CASSRPGLNTGELFF. CDR3 nucleotide sequence: TGCGCCAGCAGCCGTCCCGGGCTGAACACCGGGGAGCTGTTTTTT.

This clonotype was recorded at least ten times. This rearrangement joins TRBV2 to TRBJ2-7; TRBD2 agrees at 9 bases. Germline CDR1 and CDR2: SNHLY and FYNNEI. CDR3 length equals 15 residues. Unmatched junction bases numbered 7, after V lost 1 base and J lost 6 bases. The CDR3 spells CASSEEASGTSEQYF. Here the CDR3 DNA reads TGTGCCAGCAGTGAAGAGGCTAGCGGGACTTCCGAGCAGTACTTC.

In its sample, this clonotype was seen many times. This sequence joins TRBV12-3 or TRBV12-4 and TRBJ2-7, with TRBD2 as a possible D gene (6 bases). The V end lost 4 bases, the J end lost 2 bases, and 15 bases lay between the germline ends. The CDR3 runs to 15 residues. This CDR3 reads CASSSQSGSTYEQYF. CDR3 DNA: TGTGCCAGCAGTTCTCAATCCGGGAGTACCTACGAGCAGTACTTC.